This T cell receptor (beta chain) was obtained from a study of cytomegalovirus exposure and HLA in healthy donors (TCRdb year 2017). With respect to the entire study: In an earlier analysis of roughly 500 of the donors, 276 Gb of sequence data and about 110 million unique TCR beta sequences from about 179 million T cells were reported. All discovery cohort repertoires had been generated using a single sequencing platform. Roughly 300 gigabases of sequencing data and approximately 80 million unique TCR sequences were included in an early release covering under 650 HLA-typed donors. In a later genetic analysis, genome-wide SNP genotypes for about 55% of the 666 donors were used, and that subset was treated as a discovery cohort. Using immunosequencing, the study profiled T cell repertoires from approximately 700 subjects and related those repertoires to cytomegalovirus serostatus. In addition to the first cohort of 666 subjects, a separate validation cohort of approximately 130 different subjects was used. A later analysis re-examined previously published TCR beta repertoires from hundreds of donors and added high-resolution HLA genotyping to investigate patterns of TCR occurrence. In an earlier analysis of 587 of the donors, high-throughput TCR beta sequencing was used to judge whether each TCR beta V gene segment behaved as functional or pseudogenic. On average, about 240,000 unique TCR beta nucleotide sequences were sequenced per donor among 398 genotyped donors of the cohort, with 15% to 20% of those sequences being non-productive. Among the approximately 420 genotyped donors, around 81% belonged to the genetic ancestry cluster associated with self-reported Caucasian donors. Rather than drawing on any new phenotypic data, the later analysis identified candidate immune exposures from TCR beta sequences and the way those sequences occurred across donors. Because of strong linkage in the cohort, roughly five DR-DQ haplotypes were treated as single units for association and clustering. Donor age, sex, ethnicity and CMV serostatus were compiled alongside the repertoire data. The number of donors typed differed by locus, with roughly 620-630 for A, B, C, DRB1 and DQB1, around 500 for DQA1, 600 to 610 for DPA1, and under 490 for DPB1. Both class I and class II loci were covered by HLA typing, at four-digit resolution. The study aimed to test whether cataloging public T cell receptors could reveal signatures of past pathogen exposure. High-throughput TCR immunosequencing, statistical association of individual TCRs with disease status, and machine learning were combined to predict cytomegalovirus infection status.

The cysteine opens and the phenylalanine closes a CDR3 of 13 amino acids. Only CDR3 DNA is held: 39 bases, read in frame from base 1. For CDR1 and CDR2, the germline V gene lists SGHRS and YFSETQ. V and J are truncated by 6 bases and 6 bases respectively, leaving an intervening sequence of 15 bases. Broad study findings and their caveats: Linkage disequilibrium might explain the correlated functional status among segregating V segments, but an unknown experimental factor could not be ruled out. It was suggested by the authors that the approach could potentially be generalized to other disease states and immunological phenotypes. Compared with the 666-donor mean, donors in an Asian-associated ancestry cluster had fewer N-insertions in productive TCRs, according to a later genetic analysis. The presence/absence analyses assumed that sequencing depth was roughly uniform across donors, and that assumption may not be true. A later analysis found that HLA-associated TCR beta chains were more clonally expanded and had lower generation probabilities than equally common non-associated chains. Strong co-occurrence of HLA alleles, especially DR and DQ, made assigning TCR associations to individual alleles difficult. The sequencing pipeline was judged likely to have produced a cluster of highly shared sequence variants as a technical artifact. Several of the top co-occurrence clusters appeared to be linked to parvovirus B19, influenza, CMV and Epstein-Barr virus, according to a later analysis. In a later genetic analysis, a missense DCLRE1C variant was associated with V-gene and J-gene trimming of TCR beta chains, and the association was replicated in an independent cohort. Most CMV-associated TCR beta chains appeared to be HLA-restricted in a later analysis, and the HLA associations seemed to be driven largely by CMV exposure. A further reported finding was that TCR beta sequences accurately predicted the HLA-A and HLA-B alleles for most subjects in the first cohort. In an earlier analysis of approximately 600 of the donors, most TCR beta V segments were observed in productive rearrangements about 87% or about 30% of the time, broadly matching IMGT annotations. The classifier was reported to diagnose cytomegalovirus status with high specificity and sensitivity in both the original cohort and the validation cohort. In this cohort, only TCR beta chains were sequenced, and detectable features were limited by the absence of alpha or paired-chain data. A later analysis associated 15,000 to 20,000 TCR beta sequences with specific HLA alleles at a false discovery rate of 0.05. In a later analysis, the rate of TCR association differed among HLA loci, with DRB1 alleles having the most associated TCRs and HLA-C alleles having the fewest. Because counts were too low, seventeen rarely observed V segments, including chromosome 9 orphons, were left out of the earlier analysis of some 600 of the donors. The study gave a list of under 200 TCR beta chains associated with cytomegalovirus. Across donors, most TCR sequences were observed very rarely, whereas some public TCRs were present in many individuals. In vitro tests confirmed that a few of the cytomegalovirus-associated TCR beta chains recognize cytomegalovirus antigens. Because the 87-base-pair reads could not distinguish some IMGT-functional V segments, including TRBV6-2 and TRBV6-3, those segments were excluded. The only immune exposure information available for the cohort was CMV serostatus. HLA typing was unavailable for some donors at each locus, so association tests used only the typed subset.

This clone was seen only a few times. Its specific antigen is unknown. No base qualities exist here, and no much larger clone lies one base off it. The cohort comprised 710 or so healthy bone marrow donors. All cohort members were sampled while nominally healthy, although unrecorded immune exposures were likely present. The donor was CMV seronegative and belonged to the group of more than 300 seronegative cohort members. Every donor gave a peripheral blood sample, and the peripheral blood mononuclear cells from that sample were used for TCR beta sequencing. The Qiagen DNeasy Blood Extraction Kit was used to extract genomic DNA from the blood cell samples. Preparation of the library involved the immunoSEQ multiplex PCR assay. For the multiplex PCR, a mixture combining 60 forward primers for TCR Vbeta segments and 13 reverse primers for TCR Jbeta segments was used. The CDR3 region of rearranged TCR beta genes was amplified from genomic DNA with a multiplex PCR assay. The amplified TCR beta libraries were sequenced on the Illumina HiSeq System as 87-base-pair reads. The original methods were these. A later analysis tallied roughly 80 million unique TCR beta chains across the 666 repertoires, and approximately 9.9 million of those chains were shared by two or more donors. Raw reads were error-corrected and collapsed into unique sequences by a nearest-neighbor algorithm in which closely related sequences were merged to remove PCR and sequencing errors. CDR3 sequences were aligned to IMGT reference sequences to assign V, D and J gene segments. Each retained sequence needed at least a six-nucleotide match to both a V gene segment and a J gene segment. Rearrangements were called productive when the CDR3 lacked stop codons and stayed in frame with V and J; all others were non-productive. Following IMGT convention, CDR3 was defined as the stretch from the second conserved V-encoded cysteine to the conserved J-encoded phenylalanine. In an earlier analysis of some 550 of the donors, sequences lacking an unambiguous match to a single V gene segment were excluded. An earlier analysis of 550 to 650 of the donors classified V segments as functional when productive rearrangements were above 56.7% and as segregating when the standard deviation between donors was above 5%. A statistical classification framework was built for diagnosing cytomegalovirus status from the catalog of TCR beta chain sequences. A later analysis assigned V and J genes by comparing TCR nucleotide sequences with IMGT/GENE-DB human TR gene sequences. Using the TCRdist pipeline, a later analysis assigned CDR3 sequences along with most-parsimonious VDJ recombination scenarios. In a later analysis, every TCR beta chain was defined by the combination of its CDR3 amino acid sequence and its V-gene family, and reads without a unique V-gene family were dropped. A later analysis removed 550 to 650 highly shared, low-generation-probability nucleotide sequences to deal with suspected cross-contamination and a sequencing artifact. A later analysis calculated a clonal expansion index for each public chain from normalized within-repertoire ranks of inferred template counts. In a later analysis, generation probabilities were computed with a VDJ recombination model fitted to out-of-frame rearrangements, and the resulting probabilities were checked against IGoR. A later analysis scored TCR-TCR, TCR-HLA and TCR-CMV co-occurrence with hypergeometric tests, applying a repertoire-size bias correction to TCR pairs. To estimate false discovery rates, a later analysis permuted the HLA or CMV assignments 20 times. A later analysis grouped co-occurring TCRs with DBSCAN, adding TCRdist sequence similarity when clustering within HLA-allele-positive subsets. Co-occurrence clustering excluded repertoires with fewer than 30,000 or more than 120,000 public chains, plus five with anomalous nucleotide sharing. The table comes from immuneACCESS by way of TCRdb, which keeps in-frame sequences with V and J called. Part of the clones is missing from these tables; in studies checked, under half for an unresolved V gene and the rest for unknown reasons. The V and J calls and clone size come from that table; D and trimming were worked out from the DNA. Recorded for this sample are more than 250,000 clones; around 90% of them occurred a single time. Approximately 2.2% of the sample rests with the top ten.

Sequencing used PBMCs. The receptor chain draws on TRBV5-1 and TRBJ1-2; TRBD1 is perhaps the D gene, given 5 matching bases. This TCR was recovered from a woman between 18 and 29 years old in good health and CMV-seronegative. DNA sequence: TGCGCCAGCAAGTCAATCGACAGCAATGGCTACACCTTC. This encodes CASKSIDSNGYTF.